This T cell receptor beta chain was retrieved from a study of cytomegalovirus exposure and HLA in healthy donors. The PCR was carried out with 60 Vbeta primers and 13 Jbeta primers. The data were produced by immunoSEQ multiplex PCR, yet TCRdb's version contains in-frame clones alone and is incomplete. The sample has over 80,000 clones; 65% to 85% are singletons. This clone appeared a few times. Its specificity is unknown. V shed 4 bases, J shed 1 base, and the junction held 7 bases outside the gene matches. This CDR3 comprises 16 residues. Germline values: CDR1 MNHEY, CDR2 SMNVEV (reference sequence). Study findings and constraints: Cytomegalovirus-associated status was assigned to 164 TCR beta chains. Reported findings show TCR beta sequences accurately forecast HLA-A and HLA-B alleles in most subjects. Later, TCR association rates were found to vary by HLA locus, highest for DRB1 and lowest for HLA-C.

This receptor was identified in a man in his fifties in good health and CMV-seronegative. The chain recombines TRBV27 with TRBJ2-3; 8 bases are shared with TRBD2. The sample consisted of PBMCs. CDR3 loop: CASSSPGLEGTDTQYF. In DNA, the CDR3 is TGTGCCAGCAGTTCGCCGGGACTAGAGGGCACAGATACGCAGTATTTT.